This T cell receptor (beta chain) was captured by sequencing in a study of CD8+CD57+ T cells in acquired aplastic anemia. CDR3 length: 14 amino acids. From germline, CDR1 is LGHNA and CDR2 YNFKEQ. V lost 4 bases and J lost 8; bases outside the gene matches: 3. Genomic DNA templated the TCR beta VDJ and CDR3 profiling. TCRdb reprocessed the reads via MiXCR and lists one record per CDR3 protein. The sample shows hundreds of thousands of distinct CDR3 sequences, 45% to 70% of them seen only once. This TCR was sampled from a human donor with severe aplastic anemia or a healthy control (not recorded which). V usage is TRBV4-2 and J usage is TRBJ1-6, with TRBD1 matching over 9 bases. The specimen was sorted CD4+, CD8+, or CD8+CD57+ T cells (not recorded which) from PBMCs. The CDR3 region is CASSRGQGDSPLHF. The DNA of the CDR3 is TGTGCCAGCAGCCGGGGACAGGGAGATTCACCCCTCCACTTT.